This T cell receptor (beta chain) was sequenced in a study of beta chain features in type 1 diabetes. This clone was observed a few times. TCRB transcripts that were expressed got sequenced, as all of the isolated RNA had been reverse transcribed. Clones were read by immunoSEQ multiplex PCR, and TCRdb kept only the in-frame ones, dropping some. The sample consists of hundreds of thousands of clones, about 14% of them appearing once. The CDR3 loop spans 13 amino acids. In germline, CDR1 is SNHLY, CDR2 FYNNEI. Trimming shortened V by 3 bases and J by 3 bases, and 6 bases separated the two germline ends.

What was sequenced was central memory CD4+ T cells from blood. The chain is built from TRBV2 and TRBJ1-3, with no clear D. The receptor's source is a man under 40 in good health. The DNA for the CDR3 is TGTGCCAGCAGTGAGGGGATTGGAAACACCATATATTTT. It specifies CASSEGIGNTIYF.